Presented here are 22 T cell receptor beta chains from one specimen sequenced in a study of T cells in Graves' hyperthyroidism and ophthalmopathy. TCR beta CDR3 region amplification was performed from RNA transcripts. First-round RT-PCR targeting the TCR CDR3 was performed with the HTBI primer set. TCRdb re-derived calls from the multiplex PCR reads in MiXCR, one entry per CDR3 protein. The table lists approximately 590,000 distinct CDR3 sequences, more than 15% of them singletons. Material for sequencing was blood. The receptors come from a woman aged 25 to 39 with Graves' hyperthyroidism.

The rearrangement uses TRBV6-5 and TRBJ1-5, with TRBD1 identical over 12 bases. The CDR3 has 17 amino acids. Trimming took 5 bases from V and 11 from J; bases not matched to a gene: 16. Germline CDR1 and CDR2: MNHEY and SVGAGI. CDR3 sequence reads: CASSHGTGTGGDRTQHF. The CDR3 DNA sequence: TGTGCCAGCAGTCACGGGACCGGGACAGGGGGCGACCGTACCCAGCATTTT.

The chain joins TRBV28 to TRBJ1-2, with 12 bases lining up with TRBD1. This CDR3 region has 16 residues. V lost 6 bases to trimming and J lost 4 bases; unmatched junction nucleotides: 9. CDR1 MDHEN and CDR2 SYDVKM come from the germline V gene. For the CDR3, the DNA is TGTGCCAGCAGAGACCTAGCGGGACAGGGGGCCTATGGCTACACCTTC. Protein sequence: CASRDLAGQGAYGYTF.

This clonotype has at least ten counts. V is TRBV2 and J is TRBJ2-5; D possibly matches TRBD1 or TRBD2 (6 bases each). The V end was cut by 5 bases, the J end by 5 bases, with 18 bases between. CDR1 is SNHLY and CDR2 is FYNNEI in the germline V gene. This CDR3 spans 15 amino acids. In nucleotides, the CDR3 is TGTGCCAGCAGTCCCGTTAGCGGAGGGGGTGAGACCCAGTACTTC. Protein: CASSPVSGGGETQYF.

In its sample, this clonotype was seen many times. This rearrangement joins TRBV7-2 to TRBJ2-7; 9 nucleotides match TRBD1. Trimming cost V 3 bases and J 4 bases; bases outside gene matches: 4. The length of the CDR3 is 14 residues. From germline, CDR1 is SGHTA and CDR2 FQGNSA. The CDR3 DNA is TGTGCCAGCAGCTTCGCGGGACAGGGATACGAGCAGTACTTC. Translating it yields CASSFAGQGYEQYF. Variable domain in full (rest from reference TRBV7-2 and TRBJ2-7): GAGVSQSPSNKVTEKGKDVELRCDPISGHTALYWYRQSLGQGLEFLIYFQGNSAPDKSGLPSDRFSAERTGGSVSTLTIQRTQQEDSAVYLCASSFAGQGYEQYFGPGTRLTVT.

V is TRBV20-1 and J is TRBJ2-1; 14 nucleotides agree with TRBD2. Trimming cost V 3 bases and J 0 bases; bases outside gene matches: 7. The CDR3 runs to 18 residues. Germline assignment: CDR1 DFQATT and CDR2 SNEGSKA (reference sequence). CDR3 nucleotides: TGCAGTGCTAGCCCGGGACTAGCGGGGGCAAGCTCCTACAATGAGCAGTTCTTC. It translates to CSASPGLAGASSYNEQFF.

This clonotype was detected many times. The chain carries TRBV18 and TRBJ2-3; D gene ambiguous. The germline V gene has CDR1 KGHSH and CDR2 LQKENI. This CDR3 region has 15 residues. The germline V and J ends were trimmed by 5 bases and 1 base, with 13 bases remaining between them. CDR3 in amino acids: CASSAVSRGTDTQYF. The CDR3 DNA reads as TGTGCCAGCTCAGCGGTTAGCCGGGGCACAGATACGCAGTATTTT.

This clonotype was detected many times. The V gene is TRBV2, the J gene TRBJ2-7, with 7 bases that match TRBD1. CDR3 length equals 15 residues. The V and J ends lost 5 bases and 5 bases, in that order; junction bases with no gene match: 12. CDR1 SNHLY and CDR2 FYNNEI come from the germline V gene. The DNA for the CDR3 is TGTGCCAGCAGTCGGATGGGGACAGCCCCCGACGAGCAGTACTTC. This gives the protein CASSRMGTAPDEQYF.

This clonotype appeared a few times. The V call is TRBV3-1, the J call TRBJ2-1; TRBD2 matches at 11 bases. CDR3 size: 18 residues. Trimming at V came to 0 bases and at J to 4 bases, leaving 8 bases not matched to a gene. CDR1 is LGHDT, CDR2 YNNKEL, per germline (reference sequence). The CDR3 spells CASSQDPGTSGPYNEQFF. The CDR3 DNA follows: TGTGCCAGCAGCCAAGACCCCGGGACTAGCGGCCCATACAATGAGCAGTTCTTC.

The chain couples TRBV24-1 to TRBJ1-5; no clear D. In germline, CDR1 is KGHDR, CDR2 SFDVKD. The CDR3 runs 12 residues. Trimming stripped 3 bases from V and 2 bases from J, with 1 base between. The DNA of the CDR3 is TGTGCCACCAGTGATGGCAATCAGCCCCAGCATTTT. Protein product: CATSDGNQPQHF.

This clonotype has at least ten counts. V gene TRBV28 combines with J gene TRBJ2-1, with D possibly being TRBD1 (5 bases). This CDR3 spans 14 amino acids. Germline V gene lookup returns CDR1 MDHEN and CDR2 SYDVKM. The germline V and J ends were trimmed by 5 bases and 3 bases, with 11 bases remaining between them. This chain's CDR3 is CASSPTVDYNEQFF. The CDR3 nucleotides are TGTGCCAGCAGTCCGACAGTGGACTACAATGAGCAGTTCTTC.

CDR3 loop: CASSYNPATSGLNNEQFF. The CDR3 DNA reads as TGTGCCAGCAGTTACAACCCCGCTACTAGCGGATTAAACAATGAGCAGTTCTTC. The chain employs TRBV6-5 and TRBJ2-1, with 8 bases identical to TRBD2. The CDR3 is made up of 18 amino acids. The J segment lost 5 bases and the V segment lost 2 bases, leaving 14 bases of the junction unmatched. CDR1 is MNHEY and CDR2 is SVGAGI in the germline V gene.

This clonotype has ten or more counts. The chain combines TRBV10-1 with TRBJ2-2; possible D gene TRBD1, 6 bases. The CDR3 has 14 amino acids. CDR1 is WNHNN, CDR2 SYGVQD, per germline (reference sequence). Trimming removed 4 bases at V and 5 bases at J, with 11 bases between. The CDR3 is CASSGVRGTGELFF. In DNA, the CDR3 is TGCGCCAGCAGTGGTGTAAGGGGGACCGGGGAGCTGTTTTTT.

This sequence joins TRBV19 and TRBJ2-3, with D maybe TRBD2 (7 bases). Per the germline V gene, CDR1 is LNHDA and CDR2 is SQIVND (reference sequence). The CDR3 contains 17 residues. The ends were cut back, 2 bases at V and 1 base at J, with 16 bases in the middle. CDR3 nucleotide sequence: TGTGCCAGTAGTATACCGGCGCAGGGGAGGGGCACAGATACGCAGTATTTT. Residues: CASSIPAQGRGTDTQYF.

This chain joins TRBV5-1 and TRBJ1-5; TRBD1 matches at 7 bases. The CDR3 has 17 amino acids. Germline loops: CDR1 SGHRS, CDR2 YFSETQ. J was trimmed by 3 bases and V by 0 bases; bases with no gene match: 9. In nucleotides, the CDR3 is TGCGCCAGCAGCTTGGCCGGAGGCGACAGGGACAATCAGCCCCAGCATTTT. Amino acids: CASSLAGGDRDNQPQHF.

The chain joins TRBV5-1 to TRBJ2-5, with 9 bases lining up with TRBD1. Looked up from germline, CDR1 is SGHRS and CDR2 is YFSETQ. This CDR3 spans 13 amino acids. Germline trimming cut 6 bases from V and 5 bases from J; bases unmatched to any gene: 5. The CDR3 DNA is TGCGCCAGCAACCAAGGACAGGGGGAGACCCAGTACTTC. This sequence encodes CASNQGQGETQYF.

This clonotype was counted at least ten times. The chain recombines TRBV30 with TRBJ1-2; D may be TRBD1 (6 bases). V lost 3 bases, J lost 4 bases, and 9 bases lay in between. CDR1 is GTSNPN and CDR2 is SVGIG in the germline V gene (reference sequence). This CDR3 has 12 amino acids. DNA of the CDR3: TGTGCCTGGAGCGGGACACGCTATGGCTACACCTTC. It yields the protein CAWSGTRYGYTF.

This clonotype was seen a few times. The conserved final phenylalanine or tryptophan is absent from the CDR3, which likely points to a read error. The chain is built from TRBV12-3 or TRBV12-4 and TRBJ1-6; D not resolved. The CDR3 loop spans 12 amino acids. V lost 3 bases and J lost 6, with 3 bases in between. Here the CDR3 reads CASSFVNSPLHS. CDR3 nucleotides: TGTGCCAGCAGTTTCGTTAATTCACCCCTCCACTCT.

Turning to this clonotype: A much larger clone lies a single base off, so this may be a read error. CDR3: CAGSLHRGWTEAFF. The CDR3 bases are TGTGCCGGCAGTCTCCACAGGGGATGGACTGAAGCTTTCTTT. This sequence joins TRBV28 and TRBJ1-1; 7 nucleotides agree with TRBD1. Per germline, CDR1 MDHEN and CDR2 SYDVKM. This CDR3 has 14 residues.

J is TRBJ2-7 and V is TRBV6-1; 9 positions match TRBD2. CDR3 length: 13 residues. With V trimmed by 11 bases and J by 4 bases, 9 bases remained unmatched. Germline CDR1 is MNHNS and CDR2 is SASEGT. CDR3 sequence reads: CASLGLAGYEQYF. CDR3 DNA sequence: TGTGCCTCCCTGGGGCTAGCGGGGTACGAGCAGTACTTC.

This chain uses TRBV3-1 with TRBJ1-3, with D maybe TRBD1 (5 bases). The CDR3 length is 16 residues. Trimming removed 3 bases at V and 0 bases at J, with 12 bases between. Germline CDR1 and CDR2: LGHDT and YNNKEL (reference sequence). CDR3 sequence (DNA): TGTGCCAGCAGCCAGGTCAGGGTCCCCTCTGGAAACACCATATATTTT. It encodes CASSQVRVPSGNTIYF.

This clonotype was seen only a few times. J is TRBJ2-1 and V is TRBV29-1; D not certain. The CDR3 runs 13 residues. Germline values: CDR1 SQVTM, CDR2 ANQGSEA. Trimming took off 2 bases at V and 3 bases at J, with 8 bases between the two ends. CDR3 residues: CSVEIYSYNEQFF. DNA of the CDR3: TGCAGCGTTGAAATTTACAGCTACAATGAGCAGTTCTTC.

The chain couples TRBV3-1 to TRBJ1-5; D unresolved. V dropped 0 bases and J dropped 9 bases, with 9 bases sitting between them. CDR1 is LGHDT and CDR2 is YNNKEL in the germline V gene (reference sequence). CDR3 length: 13 residues. Written as DNA, the CDR3 is TGTGCCAGCAGCCAAGAGGTTTCCGCGCCCCAGCATTTT. Its protein product is CASSQEVSAPQHF. Looking up the rest from reference TRBV3-1 and TRBJ1-5 gives the full variable domain: DTAVSQTPKYLVTQMGNDKSIKCEQNLGHDTMYWYKQDSKKFLKIMFSYNNKELIINETVPNRFSPKSPDKAHLNLHINSLELGDSAVYFCASSQEVSAPQHFGDGTRLSIL.